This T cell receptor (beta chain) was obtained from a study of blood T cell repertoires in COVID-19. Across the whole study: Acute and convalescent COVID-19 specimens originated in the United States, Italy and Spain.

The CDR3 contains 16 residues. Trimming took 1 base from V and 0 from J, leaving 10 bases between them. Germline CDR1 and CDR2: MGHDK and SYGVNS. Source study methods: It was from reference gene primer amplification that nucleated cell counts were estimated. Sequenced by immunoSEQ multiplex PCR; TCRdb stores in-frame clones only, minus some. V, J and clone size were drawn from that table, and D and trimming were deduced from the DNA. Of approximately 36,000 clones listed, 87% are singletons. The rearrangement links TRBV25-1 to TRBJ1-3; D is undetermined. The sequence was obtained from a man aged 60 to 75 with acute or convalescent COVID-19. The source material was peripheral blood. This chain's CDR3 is CASSESRVYSGNTIYF. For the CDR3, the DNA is TGTGCCAGCAGTGAATCGAGGGTTTACTCTGGAAACACCATATATTTT.